One T cell receptor beta chain is described in this entry. These data originate in a study of blood T cell repertoires in COVID-19. Study background: PBMCs, B-cell-depleted T cells, or T cells were the source of the cDNA or gDNA that made up the material.

Methods used by the authors: Using reference gene primer amplification, nucleated cell counts were estimated. Sequencing was performed with immunoSEQ multiplex PCR; in TCRdb, only in-frame clones are kept and a portion is missing. The DNA gave D and trimming, while V, J and clone size come from that table. The sample has some 100,000 clones, approximately 90% seen once. V was shortened by 1 base and J by 0 bases, with 7 bases between the two germline ends. This CDR3 comprises 14 residues. Germline V gives CDR1 SGHRS, CDR2 YFSETQ. The sequence was collected from a human donor with active COVID-19. The donor label of this sample is uncertain. This chain connects TRBV5-1 to TRBJ1-1; D is perhaps TRBD1 (5 bases). The sample taken for sequencing was peripheral blood. CDR3 bases: TGCGCCAGCAGCTTGTCAGGGATGAACACTGAAGCTTTCTTT. It codes for CASSLSGMNTEAFF.